Shown below are 9 T cell receptor beta chains from a single sample sequenced in a study of human T cells and chemical hapten exposure. TCRdb re-analysed the RACE reads in MiXCR, keeping a single row per CDR3 protein. The sample has a few hundred thousand distinct CDR3 sequences, around 6% seen once. Time point indicated: patch test 2, 6 weeks after DPC sensitization. Treatment noted: therapeutic diphenylcyclopropenone sensitization with weekly scalp DPC. The material was whole blood, obtained in connection with sensitization to the hapten diphenylcyclopropenone (DPC). The receptors were sampled from a young woman with alopecia areata. Some clones in this sample may be carry-over from other donors' samples.

The rearrangement links TRBV28 to TRBJ1-2; possibly TRBD1 for D (6 bases). The CDR3 contains 17 residues. Germline loops: CDR1 MDHEN, CDR2 SYDVKM. With 2 bases removed from V and 8 bases from J, the gap between germline ends came to 24 bases. Written as DNA, the CDR3 is TGTGCCAGCAGTTTAGGAGGGGCAGGGGACCCCTCCCGGGGCTACACCTTC. Its translation is CASSLGGAGDPSRGYTF.

This sequence joins TRBV28 and TRBJ2-2; perhaps TRBD1 as D (6 bases). V was pared by 3 bases and J by 4 bases, with 12 bases between. The CDR3 covers 15 residues. Per germline, CDR1 MDHEN and CDR2 SYDVKM. Here the CDR3 reads CASSFFRGATGELFF. The CDR3 bases are TGTGCCAGCAGTTTTTTCAGGGGCGCCACCGGGGAGCTGTTTTTT.

This clonotype was seen repeatedly, ten times or more. The rearrangement joins TRBV5-6 to TRBJ1-1; D uncertain. CDR1 and CDR2 from the germline V gene are SGHDT and YYEEEE. V was shortened by 3 bases and J by 0 bases, with 6 bases between the two germline ends. This CDR3 contains 13 residues. CDR3 protein: CASSSGMNTEAFF. CDR3 bases: TGTGCCAGCAGCTCGGGCATGAACACTGAAGCTTTCTTT. Variable domain in full (rest from reference TRBV5-6 and TRBJ1-1): DAGVTQSPTHLIKTRGQQVTLRCSPKSGHDTVSWYQQALGQGPQFIFQYYEEEERQRGNFPDRFSGHQFPNYSSELNVNALLLGDSALYLCASSSGMNTEAFFGQGTRLTVV.

This clonotype was counted many times. J is TRBJ2-5 and V is TRBV18; D is uncertain. V was clipped by 2 bases and J by 2 bases, with 6 bases between them. The CDR3 length is 13 residues. Germline CDR1 reads KGHSH; CDR2 reads LQKENI. CDR3 in amino acids: CASSPTQQETQYF. CDR3 in DNA: TGTGCCAGCTCACCAACGCAGCAAGAGACCCAGTACTTC.

This clonotype was seen at least ten times. The chain combines TRBV4-1 with TRBJ1-5, with D perhaps matching TRBD1 (6 bases). CDR1 MGHRA and CDR2 YSYEKL come from the germline V gene. Trimming cost V 0 bases and J 5 bases, with 11 bases left between them. The CDR3 is 15 residues long. In nucleotides, the CDR3 is TGCGCCAGCAGCCAAGAAAGCAGACAGGATCAGCCCCAGCATTTT. It is translated as CASSQESRQDQPQHF.

The chain employs TRBV7-2 and TRBJ2-3, with 9 bases identical to TRBD2. From germline, CDR1 is SGHTA and CDR2 FQGNSA. CDR3 size: 18 residues. Trimming cost V 5 bases and J 5 bases; bases outside gene matches: 17. CDR3 sequence (DNA): TGTGCCAGCAGCCCAAGGGAGCGGGGGGCACCTTATGGAGATACGCAGTATTTT. This codes for CASSPRERGAPYGDTQYF.

This clonotype has a handful of counts. V and J are TRBV29-1 and TRBJ1-1; no clear D. The germline gives CDR1 SQVTM, CDR2 ANQGSEA. The CDR3 spans 13 residues. V was clipped by 3 bases and J by 3 bases, with 11 bases between them. This CDR3 is CSVEGGRDTEAFF. As DNA, the CDR3 is TGCAGCGTTGAGGGAGGTAGGGACACTGAAGCTTTCTTT.

This clonotype was counted a few times. The V call is TRBV27, the J call TRBJ2-5, with D possibly being TRBD2 (5 bases). The CDR3 extends over 14 amino acids. V lost 5 bases, J lost 1 base, and 11 bases lay in between. Germline V CDR1 and CDR2: MNHEY, SMNVEV (reference sequence). The CDR3 sequence is CASSHNRGQETQYF. The CDR3 nucleotides are TGTGCCAGCAGTCACAACCGGGGCCAAGAGACCCAGTACTTC.

At least ten counts were recorded for this clonotype. The chain is built from TRBV20-1 and TRBJ1-4, with D unclear. Trimming took 1 base from V and 0 from J, leaving 9 bases between them. The CDR3 has 15 residues. In germline, CDR1 is DFQATT, CDR2 SNEGSKA (reference sequence). The CDR3, as DNA: TGCAGTGCTAGAGTTCACGGCTCAACTAATGAAAAACTGTTTTTT. Amino acid sequence: CSARVHGSTNEKLFF.